The subject of this entry is one T cell receptor beta chain. The antigen it recognizes is unknown. The record has no base qualities; no much larger clone is one base away. The entry originates in a study of cytomegalovirus exposure and HLA in healthy donors (dated by TCRdb to between 2016 and 2019). In terms of the full investigation: In an earlier analysis of roughly 590 of the donors, 250 to 350 Gb of sequence data and roughly 100 million unique TCR beta sequences from approximately 180 million T cells were reported. Besides the first cohort of more than 650 subjects, a separate validation cohort made up of 120 different subjects was used. HLA typing covered class I and class II loci at four-digit resolution. Typing coverage differed by locus: A, B, C, DRB1 and DQB1 were typed in roughly 620-630 donors, DQA1 in around 500, DPA1 in roughly 590, and DPB1 in 450 to 490. An earlier analysis of 587 of the donors used high-throughput TCR beta sequencing to judge whether each TCR beta V gene segment behaved as functional or pseudogenic. Donor age, sex, ethnicity and CMV serostatus were compiled together with the repertoire data. Of the 350 to 450 genotyped donors, roughly 80% were placed in the genetic ancestry cluster associated with self-reported Caucasian donors. High-throughput TCR immunosequencing, statistical association of individual TCRs with disease status, and machine learning were combined to predict cytomegalovirus infection status. The later analysis used no new phenotypic data to find candidate immune exposures, relying instead on TCR beta sequences and their occurrence across donors. Every discovery cohort repertoire had been produced on one sequencing platform. The study profiled the T cell repertoires of about 640 subjects by immunosequencing and related them to cytomegalovirus serostatus. A few DR-DQ haplotypes were treated as single units for association and clustering because of strong linkage in the cohort. Among about 390 genotyped donors of the cohort, an average of around 240,000 unique TCR beta nucleotide sequences were sequenced per donor, about a sixth of them non-productive. An early release that covered approximately 600 HLA-typed donors contained approximately 300 gigabases of sequencing data and about 84 million unique TCR sequences. In a later genetic analysis, genome-wide SNP genotypes for about three fifths of the roughly 670 donors were used, and that subset was treated as a discovery cohort. In a later analysis, previously published TCR beta repertoires from 500 to 750 donors were re-analyzed and high-resolution HLA genotyping was added so that TCR occurrence patterns could be studied. The study aimed to test whether signatures of past pathogen exposure could be identified by cataloging public T cell receptors. The full study reports these points: Compared with equally common non-associated chains, HLA-associated TCR beta chains in a later analysis were more clonally expanded and had lower generation probabilities. The authors suggested that the approach could potentially be extended to other disease states and immunological phenotypes. Presence/absence analyses assumed roughly uniform sequencing depth across donors, an assumption that may not hold. The study listed approximately 150 TCR beta chains as associated with cytomegalovirus. A further reported finding was that TCR beta sequences accurately predicted the HLA-A and HLA-B alleles for most subjects in the first cohort. When HLA alleles, especially DR and DQ, strongly co-occurred, attributing TCR associations to individual alleles was difficult. HLA typing was unavailable for some donors at each locus, so association tests used only the typed subset. The 87-base-pair reads could not distinguish some IMGT-functional V segments, including TRBV6-2 and TRBV6-3, so those segments were excluded. In a later analysis, most CMV-associated TCR beta chains were found to appear HLA-restricted, with HLA associations seemingly driven largely by CMV exposure. A later genetic analysis associated a missense DCLRE1C variant with V-gene and J-gene trimming of TCR beta chains, and an independent cohort replicated the association. The classifier was reported to diagnose cytomegalovirus status with high specificity and sensitivity in both the original cohort and the validation cohort. In a later analysis, some 18,000 TCR beta sequences were associated with specific HLA alleles at a false discovery rate of 0.05. Most TCR sequences were observed very rarely across donors, whereas some public TCRs were present in many individuals. CMV serostatus was the only immune exposure information available for the cohort. Correlated functional status among segregating V segments might be attributable to linkage disequilibrium, but an unknown experimental factor could not be ruled out. Compared with the roughly 710-donor mean, donors in an Asian-associated ancestry cluster had fewer N-insertions in productive TCRs, according to a later genetic analysis. Only TCR beta chains were sequenced in this cohort, and the absence of alpha or paired-chain data limited detectable features. A few of the identified cytomegalovirus-associated TCR beta chains were confirmed in vitro to be specific for cytomegalovirus antigens. An earlier analysis of several hundred of the donors showed that most TCR beta V segments appeared in productive rearrangements either about 87% or about 30% of the time, which broadly matched IMGT annotations. The sequencing pipeline was judged likely to have produced a cluster of highly shared sequence variants as a technical artifact. Over 15 rarely observed V segments, including chromosome 9 orphons, were excluded from the earlier analysis of approximately 600 of the donors because counts were too low. In a later analysis, the rate of TCR association differed among HLA loci, with DRB1 alleles having the most associated TCRs and HLA-C alleles having the fewest. According to a later analysis, parvovirus B19, influenza, CMV and Epstein-Barr virus appeared linked to several top co-occurrence clusters.

The cohort consisted of some 670 healthy bone marrow donors. Cohort members were all nominally healthy when sampled, although unrecorded immune exposures were likely present. The donor was CMV seronegative and belonged to the group of 352 seronegative cohort members. A peripheral blood sample was collected from each donor, and TCR beta sequencing was performed on peripheral blood mononuclear cells. Genomic DNA extraction from the blood cell samples was performed with the Qiagen DNeasy Blood Extraction Kit. Library creation used the immunoSEQ multiplex PCR assay. For the multiplex PCR, a mixture combining 60 forward primers for TCR Vbeta segments and 13 reverse primers for TCR Jbeta segments was used. Amplification of the CDR3 region of rearranged TCR beta genes was performed with a multiplex PCR assay on genomic DNA. The amplified TCR beta libraries were sequenced on the Illumina HiSeq System as 87-base-pair reads. On the study's bioinformatics: Across the 670 or so repertoires, a later analysis counted 78 million or so unique TCR beta chains, roughly 11 million of which were shared by at least two donors. To remove PCR and sequencing errors, raw reads were error-corrected and collapsed into unique sequences using a nearest-neighbor algorithm that merged closely related sequences. CDR3 sequences were aligned to IMGT reference sequences to assign V, D and J gene segments. For a sequence to be retained, at least a six-nucleotide match to both a V gene segment and a J gene segment was required. A rearrangement was called productive if the CDR3 had no stop codons and remained in frame with V and J, and every other rearrangement was called non-productive. Following IMGT convention, CDR3 was defined as the stretch from the second conserved V-encoded cysteine to the conserved J-encoded phenylalanine. In an earlier analysis of roughly 610 of the donors, sequences lacking an unambiguous match to a single V gene segment were excluded. In an earlier analysis of approximately 560 of the donors, a V segment was called functional when productive rearrangements were above 56.7%, and segregating when the standard deviation between donors exceeded 5%. To diagnose cytomegalovirus status from the catalog of TCR beta chain sequences, a statistical classification framework was built. In a later analysis, V and J genes were assigned by comparing TCR nucleotide sequences against IMGT/GENE-DB human TR gene sequences. A later analysis assigned CDR3 sequences and most-parsimonious VDJ recombination scenarios with the TCRdist pipeline. A later analysis defined each TCR beta chain by its CDR3 amino acid sequence plus V-gene family, and excluded reads lacking a unique V-gene family. A later analysis removed 450 to 600 highly shared, low-generation-probability nucleotide sequences to deal with suspected cross-contamination and a sequencing artifact. In a later analysis, a clonal expansion index was calculated for each public chain from normalized within-repertoire ranks of inferred template counts. In a later analysis, generation probabilities were computed with a VDJ recombination model fitted to out-of-frame rearrangements, and the resulting probabilities were checked against IGoR. In a later analysis, hypergeometric tests were used to score TCR-TCR, TCR-HLA and TCR-CMV co-occurrence, with a repertoire-size bias correction applied to TCR pairs. To estimate false discovery rates, a later analysis permuted the HLA or CMV assignments 20 times. In a later analysis, co-occurring TCRs were grouped using DBSCAN, with TCRdist sequence similarity added in when clustering inside HLA-allele-positive subsets. Co-occurrence clustering excluded repertoires with fewer than 30,000 or more than 120,000 public chains, plus five with anomalous nucleotide sharing. This is the immuneACCESS table as TCRdb keeps it, with only in-frame sequences that have V and J called. A part of the clones is gone; compared with another copy, unresolved V genes explain less than half, and the rest is unexplained. V, J and clone size are taken as reported in that table, and D and trimming were inferred from the DNA itself. For this sample the table gives some 270,000 clones, of which approximately 91% were detected only once. The ten most abundant clones make up roughly 1.5% of the sample.

The CDR3 numbers 13 residues from cysteine through phenylalanine. Only the CDR3 part of the read is kept: 39 bases, read in frame from the first base. The germline V gene yields SGDLS for CDR1 and YYNGEE for CDR2. Trimming accounts for 4 bases at V and 5 bases at J, while the number of junction bases matched to no gene is 3. The sequence was obtained from a girl aged 2 to 10 in good health and CMV-seronegative. Here the chain combines TRBV9 and TRBJ2-5, and 9 junction bases match TRBD2. The sequenced material came from PBMCs. The DNA reads TGTGCCAGCAGCCCAAGCGGGGGGGAGACCCAGTACTTC. This encodes CASSPSGGETQYF.